These 19 T cell receptor beta chains came from one sample sequenced in a study of shared clonotypes between healthy human individuals. TCRdb keeps only in-frame clones here, not all; method: immunoSEQ multiplex PCR. The sample records about 980,000 clones, around 80% being singletons. Specimen: memory CD4+ T cells sorted from blood. Subset indicated: CD45RA-negative fraction. These receptors all stem from a man younger than 35 in good health.

On this clone itself: This specimen includes other DNA sequences encoding the same CDR3. J is TRBJ2-3 and V is TRBV2; D unclear. Germline V CDR1 and CDR2: SNHLY, FYNNEI. V lost 1 base to trimming and J lost 0 bases, with 5 bases between them. The CDR3 is 14 residues long. The CDR3: CASSEGLSTDTQYF. DNA of the CDR3: TGTGCCAGCAGTGAAGGTCTGAGCACAGATACGCAGTATTTT.

The V call is TRBV5-1, the J call TRBJ2-1, with 7 bases identical to TRBD2. Germline-derived CDR1 and CDR2 are SGHRS and YFSETQ. The CDR3 contains 16 residues. Germline trimming cut 0 bases from V and 2 bases from J; bases unmatched to any gene: 5. The CDR3 here is CASSLDVGTTYNEQFF. The CDR3 nucleotides are TGCGCCAGCAGCTTGGATGTCGGGACTACCTACAATGAGCAGTTCTTC.

The chain uses TRBV19 and TRBJ1-1; D remains ambiguous. V lost 3 bases to trimming and J lost 6 bases, with 8 bases between them. This CDR3 contains 12 residues. Germline-derived CDR1 and CDR2 are LNHDA and SQIVND (reference sequence). The CDR3 DNA is TGTGCCAGTAGTATCTGGGGATCTGAAGCTTTCTTT. It is translated as CASSIWGSEAFF.

This clone was recorded once. The chain carries TRBV30 and TRBJ1-4; TRBD1 agrees at 9 bases. This CDR3 has 13 amino acids. V lost 4 bases and J lost 7; bases outside the gene matches: 4. Germline V gene lookup returns CDR1 GTSNPN and CDR2 SVGIG (reference sequence). The DNA of the CDR3 is TGTGCCTGGAACAGGGGGCGGATTGAAAAACTGTTTTTT. Translated: CAWNRGRIEKLFF.

The V gene is TRBV27, the J gene TRBJ2-6, with a weak D call TRBD1 (6 bases). This CDR3 comprises 17 residues. The germline V and J ends were trimmed by 3 bases and 0 bases, with 12 bases remaining between them. CDR1 and CDR2 (germline): MNHEY, SMNVEV (reference sequence). This CDR3 is CASSLGAPGSGANVLTF. The CDR3 coding sequence is TGTGCCAGCAGTTTGGGGGCCCCCGGCTCTGGGGCCAACGTCCTGACTTTC. Full variable domain (rest looked up from reference TRBV27 and TRBJ2-6): EAQVTQNPRYLITVTGKKLTVTCSQNMNHEYMSWYRQDPGLGLRQIYYSMNVEVTDKGDVPEGYKVSRKEKRNFPLILESPSPNQTSLYFCASSLGAPGSGANVLTFGAGSRLTVL.

This chain connects TRBV5-1 to TRBJ2-3, with 8 bases aligning to TRBD2. Germline V gene lookup returns CDR1 SGHRS and CDR2 YFSETQ. The CDR3 runs to 18 residues. With V trimmed by 0 bases and J by 3 bases, 12 bases remained unmatched. In DNA, the CDR3 is TGCGCCAGCAGCTTGGTATCTAACTCGGGAGGGCAAACAGATACGCAGTATTTT. Translation gives CASSLVSNSGGQTDTQYF.

This clone was detected only a few times. The chain employs TRBV4-1 and TRBJ1-5; 8 bases fit TRBD1. This CDR3 contains 16 residues. CDR1 is MGHRA, CDR2 YSYEKL, per germline. The trim removed 0 bases at V and 6 bases at J, leaving 7 bases unmatched. DNA for the CDR3: TGCGCCAGCAGCCAAGATGGACAGGGAAGAGCTCAGCCCCAGCATTTT. The encoded protein is CASSQDGQGRAQPQHF.

This clone was detected many times. This rearrangement joins TRBV4-3 to TRBJ2-3; possible D gene TRBD1, 6 bases. The CDR3 loop spans 16 amino acids. Germline CDR1 LGHNA, CDR2 YSLEER. V lost 4 bases and J lost 5, with 19 bases in between. The CDR3 nucleotides read TGCGCCAGCAGCCGGGACCAGGGGACCTCAAGAGATACGCAGTATTTT. This codes for CASSRDQGTSRDTQYF.

V usage is TRBV5-4 and J usage is TRBJ1-6, with D possibly matching TRBD1 (6 bases). The germline V gene encodes CDR1 SGHNT and CDR2 YYREEE (reference sequence). This CDR3 is 16 amino acids long. With 3 bases removed from V and 10 bases from J, the gap between germline ends came to 20 bases. The CDR3 DNA follows: TGTGCCAGCAGCTCGGGGGCATCAGGGGTTGGATCACCCCTCCACTTT. Translating gives CASSSGASGVGSPLHF.

This clone was recorded a few times. This CDR3 is also generated by other DNA sequences in the sample. CDR3 residues: CASSPSNYEQYF. CDR3 coding DNA: TGTGCCAGCTCACCAAGCAACTACGAGCAGTACTTC. The rearrangement joins TRBV18 to TRBJ2-7; D is unclear. V was clipped by 2 bases and J by 3 bases, with 5 bases between them. This CDR3 contains 12 residues. Looked up from germline, CDR1 is KGHSH and CDR2 is LQKENI.

Remarks on this clone: A single base is all that separates this from a far larger clone, so a read error is likely. Other DNA sequences of this sample code for an identical CDR3. The CDR3 DNA sequence: TGCGCCAGCAGCTTGGAAGGACAGGGCCATAATGAGCAGTTCTTC. Its protein product is CASSLEGQGHNEQFF. V gene TRBV5-1 combines with J gene TRBJ2-1; 8 bases are a match to TRBD1. The V and J ends lost 0 bases and 7 bases, in that order; junction bases with no gene match: 6. This CDR3 region has 15 residues. Germline CDR1 reads SGHRS; CDR2 reads YFSETQ.

The V call is TRBV28, the J call TRBJ2-7, with D perhaps given as TRBD1 or TRBD2 (5 bases each). The V gene lost 5 bases and the J gene lost 5 bases, with 16 bases spanning the gap. The CDR3 runs to 14 residues. Germline assignment: CDR1 MDHEN and CDR2 SYDVKM. The CDR3: CASSRGPSENEQYF. CDR3 coding DNA: TGTGCCAGCAGTCGGGGACCCTCGGAGAACGAGCAGTACTTC.

This chain links TRBV2 with TRBJ1-6, with D possibly being TRBD1 (5 bases). Germline V gives CDR1 SNHLY, CDR2 FYNNEI. V lost 6 bases and J 8 bases, leaving 14 bases between the germline ends. This CDR3 region has 14 residues. The CDR3 DNA reads TGTGCCAGCAGCCTCCACGAGGGGTATTCACCCCTCCACTTT. Amino acids: CASSLHEGYSPLHF. The full variable domain, its missing parts supplied by reference TRBV2 and TRBJ1-6, is EPEVTQTPSHQVTQMGQEVILRCVPISNHLYFYWYRQILGQKVEFLVSFYNNEISEKSEIFDDQFSVERPDGSNFTLKIRSTKLEDSAMYFCASSLHEGYSPLHFGNGTRLTVT.

V and J are TRBV11-2 and TRBJ2-5; D may correspond to TRBD1 or TRBD2 (6 bases each). V dropped 1 base and J dropped 4 bases, with 19 bases sitting between them. The CDR3 runs 17 residues. CDR1 is SGHAT and CDR2 is FQNNGV in the germline V gene. The CDR3 region is CASSLVLGGGSTETQYF. CDR3 coding DNA: TGTGCCAGCAGCTTAGTATTGGGGGGCGGTAGTACAGAGACCCAGTACTTC.

This rearrangement joins TRBV6-4 to TRBJ2-7; 7 nucleotides agree with TRBD2. Trimming at V came to 0 bases and at J to 6 bases, leaving 17 bases not matched to a gene. CDR1 is MRHNA, CDR2 SNTAGT, per germline. The CDR3 loop spans 18 amino acids. CDR3 loop: CASSDSKVCGGSYCEQYF. In DNA, the CDR3 is TGTGCCAGCAGTGACTCGAAGGTTTGCGGGGGTTCTTACTGCGAGCAGTACTTC.

The chain couples TRBV7-9 to TRBJ1-2; unclear D gene. The CDR3 runs 12 residues. V lost 1 base and J 5 bases, leaving 5 bases between the germline ends. Germline-derived CDR1 and CDR2 are SEHNR and FQNEAQ (reference sequence). CDR3 DNA sequence: TGTGCCAGCAGCTTAGACGCGTATGGCTACACCTTC. Amino acids: CASSLDAYGYTF.

The chain has TRBV29-1 and TRBJ2-3; 10 bases agree with TRBD2. The CDR3 spans 13 residues. The germline V gene has CDR1 SQVTM and CDR2 ANQGSEA. The V gene end was trimmed by 8 bases and the J gene end by 3 bases; junction bases not matched to a gene: 5. CDR3 in DNA: TGCAGCACGAGCGGGAGGGGTACAGATACGCAGTATTTT. Translation: CSTSGRGTDTQYF.

The chain carries TRBV6-5 and TRBJ1-4; maybe TRBD1 (6 bases). CDR3 size: 12 residues. V was pared by 6 bases and J by 8 bases, with 10 bases between. Germline V gives CDR1 MNHEY, CDR2 SVGAGI. CDR3 in amino acids: CASSHDREKLFF. In DNA form, the CDR3 reads TGTGCCAGCAGCCACGACAGGGAAAAACTGTTTTTT.

The V and J genes are TRBV25-1 and TRBJ1-1; D is possibly TRBD1 (5 bases). Germline values: CDR1 MGHDK, CDR2 SYGVNS. V was cut by 1 base and J by 0 bases, with 9 bases left in between. CDR3 size: 15 residues. DNA of the CDR3: TGTGCCAGCAGTGAATCAGGGCAGATGAACACTGAAGCTTTCTTT. Its translation is CASSESGQMNTEAFF.